The 8 T cell receptor beta chains below all came from one sample that was sequenced in a study of cytomegalovirus exposure and HLA in healthy donors. The primer mix had 60 Vbeta and 13 Jbeta primers. The table came from immunoSEQ multiplex PCR; TCRdb's copy has only in-frame clones and leaves some out. The sample totals 150,000 to 200,000 clones. The specimen was PBMCs. The receptors were sampled from a woman aged 55-69 years in good health and CMV-seronegative.

Regarding this clone: Within the sample, other DNA sequences also encode this same CDR3. The J gene is TRBJ2-7, the V gene TRBV18; 11 bases are shared with TRBD2. In germline, CDR1 is KGHSH, CDR2 LQKENI. Trimming took 3 bases from V and 4 from J; bases not matched to a gene: 2. This CDR3 has 14 residues. CDR3 DNA sequence: TGTGCCAGCTCACCCGGGACTAGCGGTTACGAGCAGTACTTC. Its protein product is CASSPGTSGYEQYF. The entire variable domain, with the rest obtained from reference TRBV18 and TRBJ2-7, is as follows: NAGVMQNPRHLVRRRGQEARLRCSPMKGHSHVYWYRQLPEEGLKFMVYLQKENIIDESGMPKERFSAEFPKEGPSILRIQQVVRGDSAAYFCASSPGTSGYEQYFGPGTRLTVT.

The chain recombines TRBV21-1 with TRBJ2-7; TRBD1 is the table's D call and was not checked against the DNA. TRBV21-1 is a known pseudogene. The CDR3 covers 17 residues. Here the CDR3 reads CASSKAPGTANYYEQYF. The CDR3 DNA follows: TGTGCCAGCAGCAAAGCGCCCGGGACAGCGAACTACTACGAGCAGTACTTC.

The chain is built from TRBV11-2 and TRBJ2-7, with TRBD1 matching over 10 bases. With V trimmed by 5 bases and J by 3 bases, 4 bases remained unmatched. From germline, CDR1 is SGHAT and CDR2 FQNNGV. The CDR3 contains 14 residues. The CDR3: CASSIGTGVYEQYF. The CDR3 region has the DNA TGTGCCAGCAGCATCGGGACAGGGGTCTACGAGCAGTACTTC.

The chain recombines TRBV5-1 with TRBJ1-2; D is ambiguous. Looked up from germline, CDR1 is SGHRS and CDR2 is YFSETQ. Trimming left V 1 base short and J 4 bases short, with 11 bases between. CDR3 size: 14 residues. Here the CDR3 DNA reads TGCGCCAGCAGCTTGTCTACAGTTCTCTATGGCTACACCTTC. Protein sequence: CASSLSTVLYGYTF.

This chain joins TRBV11-2 and TRBJ2-7, with 8 bases that match TRBD1. Unmatched junction bases numbered 7, after V lost 3 bases and J lost 3 bases. This CDR3 comprises 15 residues. Germline V gene sequence: CDR1 SGHAT, CDR2 FQNNGV. The CDR3 nucleotides read TGTGCCAGCAGCTTCCAGGGGGCCCAAGACTACGAGCAGTACTTC. This sequence encodes CASSFQGAQDYEQYF.

The chain is built from TRBV10-3 and TRBJ1-1; D is undetermined. The CDR3 is made up of 13 amino acids. V was clipped by 4 bases and J by 2 bases, with 8 bases between them. CDR1 is ENHRY, CDR2 SYGVKD, per germline. Here the CDR3 reads CAISAAVNTEAFF. The CDR3 nucleotides are TGTGCCATCAGTGCGGCGGTCAACACTGAAGCTTTCTTT.

This rearrangement joins TRBV7-2 to TRBJ1-3; D is unresolved. The CDR3 loop spans 15 amino acids. Germline lookup yields CDR1 SGHTA and CDR2 FQGNSA. Deletions cut 3 bases from V and 0 bases from J, with 9 bases between. The CDR3 is CASSFGGGSGNTIYF. In DNA form, the CDR3 reads TGTGCCAGCAGCTTTGGCGGAGGCTCTGGAAACACCATATATTTT.

V is TRBV18 and J is TRBJ2-3, with TRBD1 matching over 8 bases. The CDR3 has 15 amino acids. Per germline, CDR1 KGHSH and CDR2 LQKENI. Trimming removed 1 base from V and 5 bases from J; junction bases left unmatched: 5. The CDR3 spells CASSPLYDRGDTQYF. CDR3 bases: TGTGCCAGCTCACCACTTTATGACAGGGGAGATACGCAGTATTTT.